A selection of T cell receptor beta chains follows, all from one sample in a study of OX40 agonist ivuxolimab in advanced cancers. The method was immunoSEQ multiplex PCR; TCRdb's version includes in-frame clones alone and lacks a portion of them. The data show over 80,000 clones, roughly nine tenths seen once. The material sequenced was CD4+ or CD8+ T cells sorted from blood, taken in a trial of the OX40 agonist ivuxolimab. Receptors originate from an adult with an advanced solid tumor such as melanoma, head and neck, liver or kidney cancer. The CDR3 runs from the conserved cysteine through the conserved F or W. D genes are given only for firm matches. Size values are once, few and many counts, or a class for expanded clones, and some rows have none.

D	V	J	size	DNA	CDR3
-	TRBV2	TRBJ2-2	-	TGTGCCAGCACCGTGGCCCCCGGGGAGCTGTTTTTT	CASTVAPGELFF
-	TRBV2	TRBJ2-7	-	TGTGCCAGCAAGCGGGCCCCCTACGAGCAGTACTTC	CASKRAPYEQYF
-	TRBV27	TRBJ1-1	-	TGTGCCAGCAGTTTATCAGGGGTGGTGAACACTGAAGCTTTCTTT	CASSLSGVVNTEAFF
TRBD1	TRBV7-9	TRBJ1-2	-	TGTGCCAGCAGCTCCGGGACAGGGGGCTTAGTCTATGGCTACACCTTC	CASSSGTGGLVYGYTF
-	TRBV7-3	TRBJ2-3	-	TGTGCCAGCAGTTTCGACAGGAGAACCACAGATACGCAGTATTTT	CASSFDRRTTDTQYF
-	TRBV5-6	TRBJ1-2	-	TGTGCCAGCAGCTTACAGGGAACTAACTATGGCTACACCTTC	CASSLQGTNYGYTF
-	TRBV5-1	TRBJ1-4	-	TGCGCCAGCAGCTTGGCCGGGACGGGCGATGAAAAACTGTTTTTT	CASSLAGTGDEKLFF
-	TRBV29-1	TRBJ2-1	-	TGCAGCGTTGAAGGTCGGGGACACACAAGGAGCTCCTACAATGAGCAGTTCTTC	CSVEGRGHTRSSYNEQFF
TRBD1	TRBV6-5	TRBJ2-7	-	TGTGCCAGCAGTTACTCCGGACAGGGATCCTACGAGCAGTACTTC	CASSYSGQGSYEQYF
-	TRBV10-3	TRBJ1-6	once	TGTGCCATCAGTGAGCAGGTGACGCCAAGCTCACCCCTCCACTTT	CAISEQVTPSSPLHF
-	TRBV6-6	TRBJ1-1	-	TGTGCCAGCAGTTACGACCCAAACACTGAAGCTTTCTTT	CASSYDPNTEAFF
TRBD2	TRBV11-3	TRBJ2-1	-	TGTGCCAGCAGCTTAGGGTCCCTAGCGGGGATAGGTGAGCAGTTCTTC	CASSLGSLAGIGEQFF
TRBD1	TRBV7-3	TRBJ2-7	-	TGTGCCAGCAGCTTACTGGCAGGGGGATCCTACGAGCAGTACTTC	CASSLLAGGSYEQYF
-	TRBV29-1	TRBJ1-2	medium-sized	TGCAGCGTCCAGTCGGGGGCGGAGGGCTACACCTTC	CSVQSGAEGYTF
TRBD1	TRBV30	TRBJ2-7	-	TGTGCCTGGAGTGTATTACAGGGGGTCTCCTACGAGCAGTACTTC	CAWSVLQGVSYEQYF
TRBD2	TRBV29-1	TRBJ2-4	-	TGCAGCGTTCGGGGGGGGCTAGCCAAAAACATTCAGTACTTC	CSVRGGLAKNIQYF
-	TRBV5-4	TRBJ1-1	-	TGTGCCAGCAGCCCGGGGAGAGGGGTGAACACTGAAGCTTTCTTT	CASSPGRGVNTEAFF
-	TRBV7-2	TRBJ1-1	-	TGTGCCAGCAGGAGTTCGGACAGCCACACTGAAGCTTTCTTT	CASRSSDSHTEAFF
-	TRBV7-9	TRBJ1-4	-	TGTGCCAGCAGCTTTCAGGGGTTCTCTAATGAAAAACTGTTTTTT	CASSFQGFSNEKLFF
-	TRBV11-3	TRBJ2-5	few	TGTGCCAGCAGCTGGGGCCAGACCCAGTACTTC	CASSWGQTQYF
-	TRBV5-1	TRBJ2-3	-	TGCGCCAGCAGCTTGGGCGGGATTGGCACAGATACGCAGTATTTT	CASSLGGIGTDTQYF
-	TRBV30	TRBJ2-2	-	TGTGCCAGGTCCCGAGGATCCGGGGAGCTGTTTTTT	CARSRGSGELFF
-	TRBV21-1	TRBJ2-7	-	TGTGCCAGCAGCTCCCATATGTACCGGGGGCGGTACGAGCAGTACTTC	CASSSHMYRGRYEQYF
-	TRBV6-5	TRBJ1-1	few	TGTGCCAGCAGTTACCAGGTGAACACTGAAGCTTTCTTT	CASSYQVNTEAFF
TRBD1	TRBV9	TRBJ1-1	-	TGTGCCAGCAGCGGAGGGGGGACAGTGAACACTGAAGCTTTCTTT	CASSGGGTVNTEAFF
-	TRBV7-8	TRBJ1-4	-	TGTGCCAGCAGCAGGCAAGGGTATAGGAATGAAAAACTGTTTTTT	CASSRQGYRNEKLFF
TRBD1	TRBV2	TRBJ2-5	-	TGTGCCAGCAGGCCCGGGACAGGCAGCTGGGAGCAGTACTTC	CASRPGTGSWEQYF
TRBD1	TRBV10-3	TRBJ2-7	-	TGTGCCGGGGCGGACAGGGCGGTCGAGCAGTACTTC	CAGADRAVEQYF
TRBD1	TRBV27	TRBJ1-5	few	TGTGCCAGCAGTCGCTACAGGGGGGGAGGCAATCAGCCCCAGCATTTT	CASSRYRGGGNQPQHF
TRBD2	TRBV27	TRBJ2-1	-	TGTGCCAGCAGTTTATTCGCTAGCGGGGGAAAACGAGAGCAGTTCTTC	CASSLFASGGKREQFF
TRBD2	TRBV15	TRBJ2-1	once	TGTGCCACCAGCAAAAAGCGGGAGATCTACAATGAGCAGTTCTTC	CATSKKREIYNEQFF
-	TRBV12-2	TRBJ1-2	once	TGTGCAAGTCGCCGGGGTATAGCGGACGGCTATGGCTACACCTTC	CASRRGIADGYGYTF
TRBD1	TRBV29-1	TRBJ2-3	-	TGCAGCGTTGTGGACAGGAGCACAGATACGCAGTATTTT	CSVVDRSTDTQYF
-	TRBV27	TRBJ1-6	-	TGTGCCAGCAGTTTAAGAGACTATTCACCCCTCCACTTT	CASSLRDYSPLHF
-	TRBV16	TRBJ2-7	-	TGTGCCAGCAGCCAATGGGGACACTCTGAAGAGCAGTACTTC	CASSQWGHSEEQYF
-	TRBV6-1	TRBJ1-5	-	TGTGCCAGCAGTCATGCGGATCAGCCCCAGCATTTT	CASSHADQPQHF
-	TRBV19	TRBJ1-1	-	TGTGCCAGTATTCGGGCGGGGAAGAACACTGAAGCTTTCTTT	CASIRAGKNTEAFF
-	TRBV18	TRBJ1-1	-	TGTGCCAGCTCGCCGAGTCCAGGAGTGGGCACTGAAGCTTTCTTT	CASSPSPGVGTEAFF
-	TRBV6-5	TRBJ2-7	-	TGTGCCAGCAGCTGGACAGCGAGCTCCTACGAGCAGTACTTC	CASSWTASSYEQYF
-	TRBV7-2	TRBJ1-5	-	TGTGCCAGCTCAGGGGTTAGCGGCAATCAGCCCCAGCATTTT	CASSGVSGNQPQHF
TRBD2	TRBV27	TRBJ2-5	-	TGTGCCACCAAGGGACTAGCGGGAGTTACTCCCCAGTACTTC	CATKGLAGVTPQYF
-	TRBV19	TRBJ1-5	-	TGTGCCAGTAGTACAGGACAGTATAGCAATCAGCCCCAGCATTTT	CASSTGQYSNQPQHF
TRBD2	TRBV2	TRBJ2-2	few	TGTGCCAGCAGAGGACTAGCGGGGGGGCACGGGGAGCTGTTTTTT	CASRGLAGGHGELFF
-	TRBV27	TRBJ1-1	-	TGTGCCAGCAGTTTATCGCCTGCACTTACGAACACTGAAGCTTTCTTT	CASSLSPALTNTEAFF
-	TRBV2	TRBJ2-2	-	TGTGCCAGCAGTCCGGGACGGATGAACACCGGGGAGCTGTTTTTT	CASSPGRMNTGELFF
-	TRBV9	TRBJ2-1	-	TGTGCCAGCACCGTAGGAGGAGGCCGGGGCAATGAGCAGTTCTTC	CASTVGGGRGNEQFF
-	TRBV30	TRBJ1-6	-	TGTGCCTGGAGTTTCACCTACTATAATTCACCCCTCCACTTT	CAWSFTYYNSPLHF
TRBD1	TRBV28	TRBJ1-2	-	TGTGCCAGCAGTTTCGGACAGGGATATGGCTACACCTTC	CASSFGQGYGYTF
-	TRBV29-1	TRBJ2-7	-	TGCAGCATCAGGGCTCCTGACATCTACGAGCAGTACTTC	CSIRAPDIYEQYF
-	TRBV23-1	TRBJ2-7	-	TGCGCCAGCAGTCAATCAGGCAGCCCTTACGAGCAGTACTTC	CASSQSGSPYEQYF
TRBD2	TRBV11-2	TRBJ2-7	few	TGTGCCAGCAGCTTAGGTGGCGGGAGCTCCTACGAGCAGTACTTC	CASSLGGGSSYEQYF
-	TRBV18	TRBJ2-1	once	TGTGCCAGCTCACCACCCTCTCTCCCTAATGAGCAGTTCTTC	CASSPPSLPNEQFF
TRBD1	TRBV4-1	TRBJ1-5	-	TGCGCCAGCAGCCAGATTGGGACAGGAGGGATTCAGCCCCAGCATTTT	CASSQIGTGGIQPQHF
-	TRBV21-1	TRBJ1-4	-	TGTGCCAGCAGCAAAATCTCGGGGGCGTCAGGGAGGATCGTTCTGTTAGCTAATGAAAAACTGTTTTTT	CASSKISGASGRIVLLANEKLFF
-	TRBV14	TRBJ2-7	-	TGTGCCAGCAGCCAAGGATTGGGGGGAGAGCAGTACTTC	CASSQGLGGEQYF
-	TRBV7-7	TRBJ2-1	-	TGTGCTAGCAGCTTAGCCGCAGGGGTAGGGAGTGAGCAGTTCTTC	CASSLAAGVGSEQFF
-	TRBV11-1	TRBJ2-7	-	TGTGCCAGCAGCTTAAGGATCAGCTCCTACGAGCAGTACTTC	CASSLRISSYEQYF
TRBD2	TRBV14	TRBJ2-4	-	TGTGCCAGCAGCCAAACCGGTAATCCGGGACTAGCGGGCAAAAACATTCAGTACTTC	CASSQTGNPGLAGKNIQYF
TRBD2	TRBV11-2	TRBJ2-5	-	TGTGCCAGCAGCTTAGTTAGTCGGAGTAGGACTAGCCAAGAGACCCAGTACTTC	CASSLVSRSRTSQETQYF
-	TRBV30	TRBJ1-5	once	TGTGCCTGGAGTGTACAAGGGGGGAATCAGCCCCAGCATTTT	CAWSVQGGNQPQHF